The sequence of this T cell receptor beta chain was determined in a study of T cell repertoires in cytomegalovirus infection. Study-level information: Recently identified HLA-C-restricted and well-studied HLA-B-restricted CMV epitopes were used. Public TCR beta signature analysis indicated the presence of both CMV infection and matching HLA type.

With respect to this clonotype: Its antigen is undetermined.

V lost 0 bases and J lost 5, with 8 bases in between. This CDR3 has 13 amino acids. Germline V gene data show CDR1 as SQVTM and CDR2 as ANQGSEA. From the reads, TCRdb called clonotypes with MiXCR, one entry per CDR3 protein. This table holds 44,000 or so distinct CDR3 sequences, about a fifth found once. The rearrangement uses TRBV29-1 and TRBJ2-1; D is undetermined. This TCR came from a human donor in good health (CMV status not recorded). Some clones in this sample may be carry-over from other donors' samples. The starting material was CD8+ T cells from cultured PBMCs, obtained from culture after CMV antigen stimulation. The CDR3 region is CSVEDRAHNEQFF. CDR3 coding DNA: TGCAGCGTTGAAGATCGCGCGCACAATGAGCAGTTCTTC.